One and the same sample provided the 20 T cell receptor beta chains below, sequenced in a study of regulatory T cells in long-lasting Graves disease. The time point: newly diagnosed GD, antithyroid drugs for less than 3 months. Extracted PBMC RNA gave rise to the TCR library. To make TCR beta libraries, researchers used iRepertoire HTBI primers and Arm-PCR of CDR3 regions. TCRdb ran MiXCR on the multiplex PCR reads and lists one entry per CDR3 protein. The data contain a few hundred thousand distinct CDR3 sequences, roughly 14% of them singletons. Another study also made use of these data, one on T cells in Graves' hyperthyroidism and ophthalmopathy.

Sequenced material: peripheral blood mononuclear cells (PBMCs), taken at new diagnosis, from a patient treated with antithyroid drugs. Every receptor here comes from a man aged 25-40 years with Graves disease.

Many counts were recorded for this clonotype. This chain uses TRBV27 with TRBJ2-3; D gene unclear. Trimming cost V 2 bases and J 4 bases, with 7 bases left between them. The CDR3 runs 13 residues. The germline gives CDR1 MNHEY, CDR2 SMNVEV (reference sequence). CDR3 bases: TGTGCCAGCAGTTTAGGGTGGGCAGATACGCAGTATTTT. Translation: CASSLGWADTQYF.

This clonotype was seen ten or more times. The chain is built from TRBV19 and TRBJ1-1; D is undetermined. The V and J ends lost 1 base and 1 base respectively, with 7 bases between them. The CDR3 is 14 amino acids. Looked up from germline, CDR1 is LNHDA and CDR2 is SQIVND (reference sequence). The CDR3 bases are TGTGCCAGTAGTATAGCCCGGACGAACACTGAAGCTTTCTTT. Its translation: CASSIARTNTEAFF.

The chain combines TRBV4-1 with TRBJ2-1; 13 nucleotides agree with TRBD2. Germline-derived CDR1 and CDR2 are MGHRA and YSYEKL. This CDR3 is built from 18 residues. Trimming at V came to 1 base and at J to 5 bases, leaving 8 bases not matched to a gene. CDR3 DNA sequence: TGCGCCAGCAGCCAAGGGACTAGCGGGAGAACAGGCCACAATGAGCAGTTCTTC. Translated: CASSQGTSGRTGHNEQFF.

The chain joins TRBV25-1 to TRBJ2-7; a possible D gene is TRBD1 (6 bases). Germline loops: CDR1 MGHDK, CDR2 SYGVNS. The germline V and J ends were trimmed by 4 bases and 1 base, with 17 bases remaining between them. The CDR3 is 16 amino acids. The CDR3 reads CASSGPSWTVSYEQYF. CDR3 nucleotides: TGTGCCAGCAGTGGGCCGTCATGGACAGTTTCCTACGAGCAGTACTTC.

The chain recombines TRBV20-1 with TRBJ2-3, with a weak D call TRBD2 (5 bases). In germline, CDR1 is DFQATT, CDR2 SNEGSKA (reference sequence). V was cut by 0 bases and J by 0 bases, with 10 bases left in between. The CDR3 has 15 amino acids. The CDR3 bases are TGCAGTGCTAGAGATATTCGCGGGAGCACAGATACGCAGTATTTT. Its protein product is CSARDIRGSTDTQYF.

Note on this clonotype: With a much larger clone just one base away, this may be a read error. The chain recombines TRBV2 with TRBJ2-7, with D possibly TRBD2 on 6 matching bases. The CDR3 contains 17 residues. Germline assignment: CDR1 SNHLY and CDR2 FYNNEI. CDR3 residues: CASRITIGGPGSYEQCF. As DNA, the CDR3 is TGTGCCAGCAGAATTACAATAGGAGGGCCAGGCTCCTACGAGCAGTGCTTC. Complete variable domain (other parts from reference TRBV2 and TRBJ2-7): EPEVTQTPSHQVTQMGQEVILRCVPISNHLYFYWYRQILGQKVEFLVSFYNNEISEKSEIFDDQFSVERPDGSNFTLKIRSTKLEDSAMYFCASRITIGGPGSYEQCFGPGTRLTVT.

This clonotype was seen ten or more times. The V gene is TRBV20-1, the J gene TRBJ1-1; 8 nucleotides match TRBD1. The germline gives CDR1 DFQATT, CDR2 SNEGSKA (reference sequence). The CDR3 is 15 residues long. Trimming cost V 3 bases and J 4 bases; bases outside gene matches: 10. The CDR3 sequence is CSARWVITGGTEAFF. The CDR3 DNA follows: TGCAGTGCTAGGTGGGTCATTACAGGGGGCACTGAAGCTTTCTTT.

For this clonotype: The CDR3 does not end in the conserved phenylalanine or tryptophan, so this is likely a read error. The DNA of the CDR3 is TGTGCCAGCAGTTCATACATGGGACAGGGAGCTGAAGCTTTCTCT. Protein: CASSSYMGQGAEAFS. The V gene is TRBV27, the J gene TRBJ1-1, with 9 bases lining up with TRBD1. Germline V CDR1 and CDR2: MNHEY, SMNVEV (reference sequence). This CDR3 has 15 residues. J gave up 6 bases and V 4 bases, and 9 bases lay outside the gene matches.

The chain is built from TRBV27 and TRBJ2-1, with a weak D call TRBD1 (5 bases). This CDR3 comprises 13 residues. Looked up from germline, CDR1 is MNHEY and CDR2 is SMNVEV (reference sequence). Trimming removed 4 bases from V and 5 bases from J, with 9 bases in between. For the CDR3, the DNA is TGTGCCAGCAGTTGGACACTTAACAATGAGCAGTTCTTC. Its translation: CASSWTLNNEQFF.

This clonotype was seen ten or more times. V is TRBV12-3 or TRBV12-4 and J is TRBJ2-1, with 11 positions matching TRBD2. The CDR3 runs to 16 residues. Trimming took 6 bases from V and 7 from J; bases not matched to a gene: 11. The CDR3 DNA reads as TGTGCCAGCAGCCCAACGACTAGCGGGATATCAAATGAGCAGTTCTTC. Encoded protein: CASSPTTSGISNEQFF.

This clonotype has ten or more counts. The chain has TRBV20-1 and TRBJ2-3; D gene unclear. The germline CDR1 and CDR2 sequences are DFQATT and SNEGSKA (reference sequence). This CDR3 has 15 residues. Trimming stripped 7 bases from V and 1 base from J, with 18 bases between. The CDR3 nucleotides are TGCAGTGTCTACTCGGGTTTGCGAGGCACAGATACGCAGTATTTT. Its translation: CSVYSGLRGTDTQYF.

In its sample, this clonotype was seen many times. This rearrangement joins TRBV20-1 to TRBJ2-3; weak D call: TRBD1 (6 bases). This CDR3 has 13 residues. Per the germline V gene, CDR1 is DFQATT and CDR2 is SNEGSKA (reference sequence). The germline V and J ends were trimmed by 3 bases and 1 base, with 8 bases remaining between them. The DNA for the CDR3 is TGCAGTGCTAGTAAGGGGGGCACAGATACGCAGTATTTT. It translates to CSASKGGTDTQYF.

In this sample, this clonotype turned up many times. The gene calls are TRBV5-1 and TRBJ2-1; 14 bases match TRBD2. The CDR3 spans 17 residues. CDR1 is SGHRS and CDR2 is YFSETQ in the germline V gene. The ends lost 4 bases at V and 5 bases at J; junction bases unmatched: 8. CDR3 protein: CASSAGLAGVWNNEQFF. CDR3 in DNA: TGCGCCAGCAGCGCGGGACTAGCGGGAGTATGGAACAATGAGCAGTTCTTC.

This clonotype showed up just a few times. The chain combines TRBV30 with TRBJ2-3; D not certain. The length of the CDR3 is 13 residues. Deletions cut 2 bases from V and 3 bases from J, with 9 bases between. CDR1 and CDR2 from the germline V gene are GTSNPN and SVGIG (reference sequence). CDR3 DNA: TGTGCCTGGAGTTTGCGCACTACAGATACGCAGTATTTT. This translates into CAWSLRTTDTQYF.

This clonotype showed up many times. This chain joins TRBV19 and TRBJ1-1, with D unresolved. The germline V gene has CDR1 LNHDA and CDR2 SQIVND (reference sequence). With 6 bases removed from V and 3 bases from J, the gap between germline ends came to 14 bases. CDR3 length: 14 residues. This CDR3 reads CASSESLADTEAFF. The CDR3 DNA is TGTGCCAGTAGCGAGTCCTTGGCGGACACTGAAGCTTTCTTT.

This clonotype was seen at least ten times. The CDR3 reads CASSLADRGTEAFF. The CDR3, as DNA: TGTGCCAGCAGCTTAGCGGACAGGGGGACTGAAGCTTTCTTT. This sequence joins TRBV7-9 and TRBJ1-1; 10 nucleotides agree with TRBD1. Per the germline V gene, CDR1 is SEHNR and CDR2 is FQNEAQ (reference sequence). CDR3 length: 14 residues. After removal of 0 bases from V and 5 bases from J, the junction contained 0 bases not matched to a gene. The complete variable domain, with remaining parts taken from reference TRBV7-9 and TRBJ1-1, reads DTGVSQNPRHKITKRGQNVTFRCDPISEHNRLYWYRQTLGQGPEFLTYFQNEAQLEKSRLLSDRFSAERPKGSFSTLEIQRTEQGDSAMYLCASSLADRGTEAFFGQGTRLTVV.

A few counts support this clonotype. The chain is built from TRBV29-1 and TRBJ1-3; 11 positions match TRBD1. The ends lost 7 bases at V and 4 bases at J; junction bases unmatched: 6. Germline CDR1 is SQVTM and CDR2 is ANQGSEA. The CDR3 sequence is 14 residues long. CDR3 sequence: CSALDRGLGNTIYF. Here the CDR3 DNA reads TGCAGCGCCTTGGACAGGGGGCTCGGAAACACCATATATTTT.

The chain couples TRBV30 to TRBJ1-4; D remains ambiguous. Trimming cost V 4 bases and J 7 bases, with 19 bases left between them. Germline values: CDR1 GTSNPN, CDR2 SVGIG (reference sequence). This CDR3 region has 15 residues. The CDR3 DNA is TGTGCCTGGAAGATCTCGGTGACTCCACTTGAAAAACTGTTTTTT. This encodes CAWKISVTPLEKLFF.

This clonotype occurred once. A much larger clone is a single base away; this may be a read error. The rearrangement links TRBV29-1 to TRBJ1-2; D call uncertain. The V and J ends lost 4 bases and 5 bases respectively, with 8 bases between them. Germline V gene sequence: CDR1 SQVTM, CDR2 ANQGSEA. This CDR3 comprises 11 residues. The CDR3, as DNA: TGCAGCGTTGCCGGGGAATATGGCTACACCTTC. Protein: CSVAGEYGYTF.

This clonotype was observed at least ten times. The chain joins TRBV20-1 to TRBJ2-7; the match to TRBD2 covers 7 bases. CDR3 size: 13 residues. In germline, CDR1 is DFQATT, CDR2 SNEGSKA (reference sequence). Trimming at V came to 3 bases and at J to 6 bases, leaving 8 bases not matched to a gene. CDR3 residues: CSASSGPLFEQYF. DNA of the CDR3: TGCAGTGCTAGTAGCGGGCCCCTATTCGAGCAGTACTTC.